This TCR beta chain was documented in a study of monozygotic twins with inflammatory bowel disease. The CDR3 has 14 amino acids. CDR1 SGHTA and CDR2 FQGNSA come from the germline V gene. On this clonotype: The antigen remains unidentified.

Each CDR3 protein gets one entry in TCRdb, which reprocessed the 5' RACE reads and gives no DNA. The sample data list roughly 100,000 distinct CDR3 sequences. Findings and limits, study-wide: On the inverse Simpson index, IBD patients scored lower for TCRbeta diversity than healthy co-twins. Among patients, repertoires may have gained variability from differing immunosuppressive treatments.

Sequencing was performed on blood. This chain uses TRBV7-2 with TRBJ2-2; TCRdb's D call, TRBD1, is unchecked because there is no DNA. The receptor comes from a human donor with ulcerative colitis or Crohn's disease, or a healthy co-twin of an affected twin (not recorded which). This chain's CDR3 is CASSLRGGSGELFF.